The 30 T cell receptor beta chains in this list originate from one sample, sequenced in a study of T cells in Graves' hyperthyroidism and ophthalmopathy. The TCR beta CDR3 regions underwent amplification using RNA transcripts as the source. RT-PCR in the first round (using the HTBI primer set) targeted the TCR CDR3. TCRdb passed the multiplex PCR reads through MiXCR, listing each CDR3 protein once. The sample has some 800,000 distinct CDR3 sequences; 38% are singletons. Input material: blood. These receptors were taken from a man aged 18 to 29 with Graves' hyperthyroidism.

This clonotype has more than one count but fewer than ten. This chain connects TRBV4-1 to TRBJ2-5, with D perhaps matching TRBD1 or TRBD2 (5 bases each). V lost 1 base and J lost 5, with 14 bases in between. Germline loops: CDR1 MGHRA, CDR2 YSYEKL. The CDR3 loop spans 15 amino acids. This CDR3 is CASSQGPGREETQYF. Here the CDR3 DNA reads TGCGCCAGCAGCCAAGGTCCGGGGCGCGAGGAGACCCAGTACTTC.

With regard to this clonotype: A read error may produce the germline difference seen at one junction end. CDR3 in amino acids: CASSAEGRLNQPQRF. CDR3 DNA: TGTGCCAGCAGCGCCGAGGGTCGGCTCAATCAGCCCCAGCGTTTT. V is TRBV11-2 and J is TRBJ1-5; D not certain. CDR1 and CDR2 from the germline V gene are SGHAT and FQNNGV. The CDR3 has 15 amino acids.

This clonotype was detected ten times or more. The chain employs TRBV19 and TRBJ1-5; TRBD1 aligns across 9 bases. The CDR3 sequence is 14 residues long. CDR1 is LNHDA, CDR2 SQIVND, per germline (reference sequence). The V and J ends lost 9 bases and 4 bases, in that order; junction bases with no gene match: 7. Here the CDR3 DNA reads TGTGCCAGCGAAACAGGGACAGGGAATCAGCCCCAGCATTTT. This translates into CASETGTGNQPQHF.

This clonotype showed up many times. The V and J genes are TRBV2 and TRBJ1-5, with D perhaps TRBD1 (5 bases). CDR3 size: 13 residues. Trimming cost V 10 bases and J 4 bases, with 14 bases left between them. Germline CDR1 reads SNHLY; CDR2 reads FYNNEI. The CDR3 nucleotides are TGTGCCACCTGGGACGGGAAGAATCAGCCCCAGCATTTT. This codes for CATWDGKNQPQHF.

The rearrangement links TRBV20-1 to TRBJ2-7; 9 bases are a match to TRBD2. The CDR3 loop spans 17 amino acids. Per germline, CDR1 DFQATT and CDR2 SNEGSKA (reference sequence). Germline trimming cut 1 base from V and 4 bases from J; bases unmatched to any gene: 14. DNA for the CDR3: TGCAGTGCTAGAGGAGGGCGGGTAGCGGGAGTGGTGTACGAGCAGTACTTC. This codes for CSARGGRVAGVVYEQYF.

The sample holds many counts of this clonotype. The rearrangement joins TRBV29-1 to TRBJ2-7; 7 nucleotides agree with TRBD2. The V gene end was trimmed by 6 bases and the J gene end by 4 bases; junction bases not matched to a gene: 6. The CDR3 covers 12 residues. Looked up from germline, CDR1 is SQVTM and CDR2 is ANQGSEA. The CDR3 loop reads CSVGEGLYEQYF. CDR3 coding DNA: TGCAGCGTCGGGGAGGGGTTGTACGAGCAGTACTTC.

This clonotype was observed a few times. V usage is TRBV20-1 and J usage is TRBJ2-5; 8 bases are shared with TRBD2. CDR3 length: 16 amino acids. Trimming cost V 0 bases and J 1 base; bases outside gene matches: 7. CDR1 and CDR2 (germline): DFQATT, SNEGSKA (reference sequence). The CDR3 region is CSARDQGGRPQETQYF. In nucleotides, the CDR3 is TGCAGTGCTAGAGATCAAGGCGGGAGGCCCCAAGAGACCCAGTACTTC.

There are many counts of this clonotype. The chain joins TRBV15 to TRBJ1-2, with 8 bases that match TRBD1. Germline V gene data show CDR1 as LNHNV and CDR2 as YYDKDF (reference sequence). This CDR3 has 15 amino acids. After removal of 5 bases from V and 0 bases from J, the junction contained 5 bases not matched to a gene. The CDR3 reads CATSYDRGANYGYTF. CDR3 in DNA: TGTGCCACCAGCTATGACAGGGGAGCTAACTATGGCTACACCTTC. The full variable domain, rest sourced from reference TRBV15 and TRBJ1-2, is DAMVIQNPRYQVTQFGKPVTLSCSQTLNHNVMYWYQQKSSQAPKLLFHYYDKDFNNEADTPDNFQSRRPNTSFCFLDIRSPGLGDTAMYLCATSYDRGANYGYTFGSGTRLTVV.

There are many counts of this clonotype. The V call is TRBV29-1, the J call TRBJ2-5; 8 nucleotides agree with TRBD1. V shed 3 bases and J 5 bases; nucleotides not matched to a gene: 14. Germline values: CDR1 SQVTM, CDR2 ANQGSEA. The CDR3 is made up of 16 amino acids. The CDR3 sequence: CSVEGRPGGAWETQYF. The CDR3 DNA is TGCAGCGTTGAGGGGAGGCCAGGGGGCGCTTGGGAGACCCAGTACTTC.

Of note for this clonotype: With a much larger clone just one base away, this may be a read error. The rearrangement links TRBV29-1 to TRBJ2-7; 7 bases align to TRBD1. The CDR3 loop spans 13 amino acids. From germline, CDR1 is SQVTM and CDR2 ANQGSEA. DNA for the CDR3: TGCCGCGTTGTAGGGGACAGCTCCTACGAGCAGTACTTC. Translated, it gives CRVVGDSSYEQYF.

A note on this clonotype: The junction shows a germline mismatch at one end, possibly a read error. CDR3 sequence: CASSLEGPLLESLDF. The CDR3 DNA reads TGCGCCAGCAGCTTGGAAGGCCCTCTCCTGGAGAGCTTGGACTTT. The chain is built from TRBV5-1 and TRBJ1-1; the D is unclear. CDR1 SGHRS and CDR2 YFSETQ come from the germline V gene. This CDR3 spans 15 amino acids.

This clonotype was recorded at least ten times. V and J are TRBV7-9 and TRBJ1-5; D is uncertain. Germline V CDR1 and CDR2: SEHNR, FQNEAQ (reference sequence). The CDR3 is made up of 13 amino acids. The V and J ends lost 8 bases and 3 bases respectively, with 11 bases between them. CDR3 in amino acids: CASQLTANQPQHF. CDR3 coding DNA: TGTGCCAGCCAACTTACGGCCAATCAGCCCCAGCATTTT.

The chain combines TRBV4-1 with TRBJ1-1; D gene ambiguous. CDR1 is MGHRA and CDR2 is YSYEKL in the germline V gene. V was shortened by 0 bases and J by 8 bases, with 10 bases between the two germline ends. CDR3 size: 13 residues. The CDR3 bases are TGCGCCAGCAGCCAAGATTTGTGGAGGGAAGCTTTCTTT. Translated, it gives CASSQDLWREAFF.

The chain joins TRBV6-5 to TRBJ2-6, with 11 bases aligning to TRBD1. The germline V gene has CDR1 MNHEY and CDR2 SVGAGI. This CDR3 region has 15 residues. V shed 9 bases and J 4 bases; nucleotides not matched to a gene: 5. CDR3 DNA sequence: TGTGCCAGTGGACAGGGGGCGCGGGGGGCCAACGTCCTGACTTTC. Protein sequence: CASGQGARGANVLTF.

Many counts were recorded for this clonotype. The chain uses TRBV7-9 and TRBJ1-6; possibly TRBD1 for D (5 bases). Per germline, CDR1 SEHNR and CDR2 FQNEAQ (reference sequence). The germline V and J ends were trimmed by 1 base and 9 bases, with 13 bases remaining between them. The CDR3 covers 15 residues. The CDR3 region is CASSLGRDPFSPLHF. The CDR3 bases are TGTGCCAGCAGCTTAGGGCGGGACCCCTTTTCACCCCTCCACTTT.

The chain carries TRBV29-1 and TRBJ2-7, with 7 bases that match TRBD1. V was pared by 7 bases and J by 3 bases, with 6 bases of the junction left unmatched. The germline V gene has CDR1 SQVTM and CDR2 ANQGSEA. There are 12 residues in the CDR3. The CDR3 DNA reads as TGCAGCGGACAGGGACAGAACTACGAGCAGTACTTC. Its translation: CSGQGQNYEQYF.

For this clonotype: This may come from a read error, since a much larger clone is one base off. The J gene is TRBJ1-4, the V gene TRBV20-1, with D perhaps matching TRBD1 (5 bases). Trimming took off 1 base at V and 7 bases at J, with 16 bases between the two ends. This CDR3 is built from 15 residues. Germline CDR1 and CDR2: DFQATT and SNEGSKA (reference sequence). This chain's CDR3 is CSARGGRQLGEKLFF. CDR3 nucleotides: TGCAGTGCTAGAGGGGGGAGACAGCTTGGTGAAAAACTGTTTTTT.

This clonotype was seen repeatedly, ten times or more. The J gene is TRBJ2-7, the V gene TRBV10-3, with 8 bases identical to TRBD2. Germline V gives CDR1 ENHRY, CDR2 SYGVKD. This CDR3 has 14 amino acids. V lost 5 bases, J lost 2 bases, and 5 bases stayed unmatched. CDR3: CAISSGGSPYEQYF. DNA for the CDR3: TGTGCCATCAGTAGCGGGGGTTCGCCCTACGAGCAGTACTTC.

This chain connects TRBV5-1 to TRBJ2-2; 12 nucleotides line up with TRBD2. CDR3 length: 17 residues. With V trimmed by 4 bases and J by 0 bases, 4 bases remained unmatched. Germline CDR1 is SGHRS and CDR2 is YFSETQ. CDR3 sequence reads: CASSPRTSGANTGELFF. The CDR3 nucleotides are TGCGCCAGCAGCCCTCGGACTAGCGGGGCGAACACCGGGGAGCTGTTTTTT.

This clonotype showed up just a few times. The gene calls are TRBV5-1 and TRBJ2-7; D not resolved. The CDR3 extends over 15 amino acids. Trimming removed 5 bases at V and 0 bases at J, with 15 bases between. Germline V CDR1 and CDR2: SGHRS, YFSETQ. The chain's CDR3 is CASSLTYRSSYEQYF. The CDR3 region has the DNA TGCGCCAGCAGTTTGACTTACCGAAGCTCCTACGAGCAGTACTTC.

This clonotype was found many times. The CDR3 region is CATSRDAYSPLHF. The DNA for the CDR3 is TGTGCCACCAGCAGGGATGCGTATTCACCCCTCCACTTT. The chain links TRBV15 to TRBJ1-6; no definite D call. This CDR3 region has 13 residues. Germline V lookup: CDR1 LNHNV, CDR2 YYDKDF (reference sequence). V was trimmed by 3 bases and J by 8 bases, leaving 8 bases between them.

The rearrangement uses TRBV5-1 and TRBJ2-3, with 9 bases identical to TRBD2. This CDR3 is 16 amino acids long. With V trimmed by 1 base and J by 5 bases, 8 bases remained unmatched. Germline values: CDR1 SGHRS, CDR2 YFSETQ. CDR3 residues: CASSLRALAGIDTQYF. The CDR3 DNA follows: TGCGCCAGCAGCTTGAGAGCCCTAGCGGGGATAGATACGCAGTATTTT.

In this sample, this clonotype turned up many times. The gene calls are TRBV7-9 and TRBJ1-6; D is unresolved. Germline CDR1 reads SEHNR; CDR2 reads FQNEAQ (reference sequence). Trimming took off 0 bases at V and 8 bases at J, with 14 bases between the two ends. The CDR3 has 16 residues. The CDR3 here is CASSLAQAGFHSPLHF. Here the CDR3 DNA reads TGTGCCAGCAGCTTAGCGCAGGCAGGTTTCCATTCACCCCTCCACTTT.

This clonotype was seen many times. The rearrangement uses TRBV5-8 and TRBJ1-2; no clear D gene. Germline V gene data show CDR1 as SGHTS and CDR2 as YDEGEE. The CDR3 contains 12 residues. Trimming took 2 bases from V and 6 from J, leaving 8 bases between them. The CDR3 reads CASSLRVNGYTF. As DNA, the CDR3 is TGTGCCAGCAGCTTACGGGTCAATGGCTACACCTTC.

This clonotype appeared many times. This sequence joins TRBV7-6 and TRBJ1-4; no reliable D call. This CDR3 comprises 13 residues. Germline CDR1 is SGHVS and CDR2 is FNYEAQ. V was cut by 0 bases and J by 6 bases, with 5 bases left in between. DNA for the CDR3: TGTGCCAGCAGCTTAGCGAGAGATGAAAAACTGTTTTTT. It translates to CASSLARDEKLFF.

The V gene is TRBV5-1, the J gene TRBJ2-7; 8 nucleotides align to TRBD2. V lost 0 bases to trimming and J lost 3 bases; unmatched junction nucleotides: 8. Germline lookup yields CDR1 SGHRS and CDR2 YFSETQ. CDR3 size: 16 residues. DNA for the CDR3: TGCGCCAGCAGCTTGGAGGCGGGGGGAGGCAGCTACGAGCAGTACTTC. Its protein is CASSLEAGGGSYEQYF.

This clonotype was counted only a few times. The genes are TRBV20-1 and TRBJ1-2, with no clear D. This CDR3 has 15 residues. The germline gives CDR1 DFQATT, CDR2 SNEGSKA (reference sequence). The germline V and J ends were trimmed by 2 bases and 4 bases, with 17 bases remaining between them. In DNA, the CDR3 is TGCAGTGCTAGATCGTTCAGTAAACGAGGCTATGGCTACACCTTC. It codes for CSARSFSKRGYGYTF.

This clonotype was observed a few times. The V and J genes are TRBV20-1 and TRBJ2-2; D is possibly TRBD2 (7 bases). This CDR3 spans 14 amino acids. Trimming removed 0 bases from V and 6 bases from J, with 11 bases in between. From germline, CDR1 is DFQATT and CDR2 SNEGSKA (reference sequence). This CDR3 reads CSAREGGGSGELFF. In DNA, the CDR3 is TGCAGTGCTAGAGAGGGAGGGGGGTCCGGGGAGCTGTTTTTT.

This clonotype was recorded a few times. This chain joins TRBV10-2 and TRBJ2-2, with TRBD1 matching 7 bases. This CDR3 is 15 amino acids long. CDR1 and CDR2 from the germline V gene are WSHSY and SAAADI. V lost 7 bases, J lost 6 bases, and 11 bases stayed unmatched. This CDR3 reads CASTPDRLGPGELFF. The CDR3 DNA sequence: TGCGCCAGCACTCCGGACAGGTTAGGGCCCGGGGAGCTGTTTTTT.

This clonotype was detected ten times or more. V is TRBV10-3 and J is TRBJ2-2, with D maybe TRBD2 (6 bases). The V gene's germline CDR1 is ENHRY and CDR2 SYGVKD. Trimming cost V 4 bases and J 5 bases, with 11 bases left between them. The CDR3 runs 14 residues. CDR3 in DNA: TGTGCCATCAGTGGCCTAGCGAGTACCGGGGAGCTGTTTTTT. Translating gives CAISGLASTGELFF.